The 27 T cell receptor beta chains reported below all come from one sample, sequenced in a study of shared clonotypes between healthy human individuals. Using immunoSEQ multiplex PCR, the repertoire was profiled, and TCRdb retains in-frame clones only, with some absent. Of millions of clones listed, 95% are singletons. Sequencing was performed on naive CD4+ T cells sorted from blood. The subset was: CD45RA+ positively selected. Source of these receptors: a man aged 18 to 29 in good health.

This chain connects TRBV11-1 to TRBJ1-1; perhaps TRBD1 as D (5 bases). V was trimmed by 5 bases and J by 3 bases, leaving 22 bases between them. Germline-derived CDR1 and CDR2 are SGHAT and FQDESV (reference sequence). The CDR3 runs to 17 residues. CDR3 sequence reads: CASSPTTWGSRDTEAFF. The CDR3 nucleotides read TGTGCCAGCAGCCCGACGACCTGGGGGTCCCGTGACACTGAAGCTTTCTTT.

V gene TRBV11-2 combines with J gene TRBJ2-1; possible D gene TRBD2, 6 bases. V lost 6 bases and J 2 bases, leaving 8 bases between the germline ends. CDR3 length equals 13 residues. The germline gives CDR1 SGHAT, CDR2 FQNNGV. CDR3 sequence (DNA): TGTGCCAGCAGTAGCGGAACCTACAATGAGCAGTTCTTC. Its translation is CASSSGTYNEQFF.

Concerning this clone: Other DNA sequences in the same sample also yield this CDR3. The DNA for the CDR3 is TGTGCCAGCCGGAGCAATCAGCCCCAGCATTTT. This encodes CASRSNQPQHF. The chain carries TRBV6-1 and TRBJ1-5; D gene uncertain. V gave up 8 bases and J gave up 1 base, with 3 bases separating them. The CDR3 is made up of 11 amino acids. Per germline, CDR1 MNHNS and CDR2 SASEGT.

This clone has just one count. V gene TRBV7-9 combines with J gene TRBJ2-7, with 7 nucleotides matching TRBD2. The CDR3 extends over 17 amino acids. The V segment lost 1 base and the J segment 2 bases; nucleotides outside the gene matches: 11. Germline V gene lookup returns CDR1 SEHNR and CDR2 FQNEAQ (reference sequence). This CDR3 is CASSLGEEGGSPYEQYF. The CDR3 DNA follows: TGTGCCAGCAGCTTAGGAGAAGAGGGAGGGAGCCCCTACGAGCAGTACTTC.

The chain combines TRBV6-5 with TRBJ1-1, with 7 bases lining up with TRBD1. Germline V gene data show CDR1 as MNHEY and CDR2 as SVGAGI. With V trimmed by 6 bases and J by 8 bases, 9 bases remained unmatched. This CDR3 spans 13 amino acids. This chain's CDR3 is CASSTPDRAEAFF. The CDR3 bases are TGTGCCAGCAGCACCCCAGACAGGGCGGAAGCTTTCTTT.

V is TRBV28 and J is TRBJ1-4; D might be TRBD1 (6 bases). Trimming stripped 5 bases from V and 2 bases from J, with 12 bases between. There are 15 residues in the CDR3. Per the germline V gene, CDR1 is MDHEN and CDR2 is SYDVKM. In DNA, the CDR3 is TGTGCCAGCAGTGCGCACAGGGAGACTAATGAAAAACTGTTTTTT. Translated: CASSAHRETNEKLFF.

CDR3 DNA: TGTGCCAGCAGTTCTGGGACTAGCGGGAGCTATGAGCAGTTCTTC. This translates into CASSSGTSGSYEQFF. The rearrangement uses TRBV6-5 and TRBJ2-1, with 14 nucleotides matching TRBD2. The CDR3 is 15 residues long. The V gene end was trimmed by 4 bases and the J gene end by 8 bases; junction bases not matched to a gene: 4. Per the germline V gene, CDR1 is MNHEY and CDR2 is SVGAGI.

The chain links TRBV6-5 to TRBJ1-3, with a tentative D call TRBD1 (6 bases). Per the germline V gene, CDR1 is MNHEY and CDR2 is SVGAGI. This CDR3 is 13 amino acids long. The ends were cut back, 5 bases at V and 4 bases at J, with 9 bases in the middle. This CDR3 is CASSTGYGNTIYF. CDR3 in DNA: TGTGCCAGCAGTACAGGGTACGGAAACACCATATATTTT.

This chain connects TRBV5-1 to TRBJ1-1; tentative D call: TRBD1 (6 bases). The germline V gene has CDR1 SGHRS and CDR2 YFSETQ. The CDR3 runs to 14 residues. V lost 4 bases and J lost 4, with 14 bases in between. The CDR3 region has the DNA TGCGCCAGCAGCATTACAGGGATTCTCACTGAAGCTTTCTTT. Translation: CASSITGILTEAFF.

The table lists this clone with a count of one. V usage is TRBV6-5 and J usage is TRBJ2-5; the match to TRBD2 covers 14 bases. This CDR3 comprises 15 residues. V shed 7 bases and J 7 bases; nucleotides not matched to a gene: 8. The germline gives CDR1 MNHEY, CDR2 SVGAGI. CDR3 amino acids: CASTYGTSGGGTQYF. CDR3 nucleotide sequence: TGTGCCAGCACCTACGGGACTAGCGGGGGTGGGACCCAGTACTTC.

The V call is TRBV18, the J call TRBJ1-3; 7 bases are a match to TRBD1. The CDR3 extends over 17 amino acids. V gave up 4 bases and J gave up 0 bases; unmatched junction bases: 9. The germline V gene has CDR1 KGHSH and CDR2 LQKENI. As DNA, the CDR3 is TGTGCCAGCTCACGACCCGGACAGGTCAGCTCTGGAAACACCATATATTTT. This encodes CASSRPGQVSSGNTIYF.

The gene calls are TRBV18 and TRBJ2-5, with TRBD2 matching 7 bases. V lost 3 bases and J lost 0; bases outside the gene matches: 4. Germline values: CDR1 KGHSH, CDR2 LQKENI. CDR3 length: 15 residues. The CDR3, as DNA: TGTGCCAGCTCACCGAAGCGGGGAAACCAAGAGACCCAGTACTTC. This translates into CASSPKRGNQETQYF.

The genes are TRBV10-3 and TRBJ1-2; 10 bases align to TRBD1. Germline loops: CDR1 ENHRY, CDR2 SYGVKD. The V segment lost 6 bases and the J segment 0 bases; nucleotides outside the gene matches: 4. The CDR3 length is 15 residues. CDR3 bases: TGTGCCATCAGCGACAGGGGGCAGACTAACTATGGCTACACCTTC. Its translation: CAISDRGQTNYGYTF.

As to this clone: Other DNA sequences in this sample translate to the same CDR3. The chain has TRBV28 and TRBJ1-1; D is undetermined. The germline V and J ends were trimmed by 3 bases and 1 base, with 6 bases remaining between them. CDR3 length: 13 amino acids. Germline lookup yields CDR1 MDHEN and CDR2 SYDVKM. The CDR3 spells CASSFRRNTEAFF. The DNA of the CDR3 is TGTGCCAGCAGTTTTAGAAGGAACACTGAAGCTTTCTTT.

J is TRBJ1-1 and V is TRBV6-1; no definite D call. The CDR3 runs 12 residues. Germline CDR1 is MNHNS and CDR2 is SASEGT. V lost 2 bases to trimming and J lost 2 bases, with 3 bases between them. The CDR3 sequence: CASSEINTEAFF. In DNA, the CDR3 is TGTGCCAGCAGTGAAATTAACACTGAAGCTTTCTTT.

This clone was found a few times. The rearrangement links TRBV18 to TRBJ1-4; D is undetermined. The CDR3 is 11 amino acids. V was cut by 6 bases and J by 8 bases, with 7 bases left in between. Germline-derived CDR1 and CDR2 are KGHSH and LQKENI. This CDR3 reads CASSSSEKLFF. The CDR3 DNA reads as TGTGCCAGCTCTTCTAGCGAAAAACTGTTTTTT. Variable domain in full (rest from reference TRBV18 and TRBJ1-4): NAGVMQNPRHLVRRRGQEARLRCSPMKGHSHVYWYRQLPEEGLKFMVYLQKENIIDESGMPKERFSAEFPKEGPSILRIQQVVRGDSAAYFCASSSSEKLFFGSGTQLSVL.

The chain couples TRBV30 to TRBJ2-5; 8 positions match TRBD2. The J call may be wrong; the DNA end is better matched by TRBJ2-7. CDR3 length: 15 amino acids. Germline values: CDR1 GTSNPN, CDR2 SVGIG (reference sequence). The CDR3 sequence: CAWRPSGLGFHEQYF. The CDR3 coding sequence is TGTGCCTGGAGGCCCTCGGGACTAGGATTCCACGAGCAGTACTTC.

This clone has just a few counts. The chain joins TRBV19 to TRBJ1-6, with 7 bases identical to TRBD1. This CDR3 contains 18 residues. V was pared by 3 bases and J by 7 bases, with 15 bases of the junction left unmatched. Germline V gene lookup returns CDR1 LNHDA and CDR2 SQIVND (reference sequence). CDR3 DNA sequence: TGTGCCAGTAGTATGGGGCAGGAGACAGGGAAAATGAATTCACCCCTCCACTTT. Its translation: CASSMGQETGKMNSPLHF.

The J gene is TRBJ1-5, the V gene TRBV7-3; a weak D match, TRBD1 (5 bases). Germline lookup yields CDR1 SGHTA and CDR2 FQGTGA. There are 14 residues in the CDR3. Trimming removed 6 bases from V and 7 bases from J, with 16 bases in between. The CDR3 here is CASSYGHCEQPQHF. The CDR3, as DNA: TGTGCCAGCAGTTACGGACATTGTGAACAGCCCCAGCATTTT.

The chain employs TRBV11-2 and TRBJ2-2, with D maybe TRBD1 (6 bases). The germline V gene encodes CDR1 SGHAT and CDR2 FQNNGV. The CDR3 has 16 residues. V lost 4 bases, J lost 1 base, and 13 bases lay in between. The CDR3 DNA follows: TGTGCCAGCAGCTCACAGGGAACTAAGAACACCGGGGAGCTGTTTTTT. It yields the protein CASSSQGTKNTGELFF. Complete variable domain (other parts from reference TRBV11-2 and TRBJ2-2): EAGVAQSPRYKIIEKRQSVAFWCNPISGHATLYWYQQILGQGPKLLIQFQNNGVVDDSQLPKDRFSAERLKGVDSTLKIQPAKLEDSAVYLCASSSQGTKNTGELFFGEGSRLTVL.

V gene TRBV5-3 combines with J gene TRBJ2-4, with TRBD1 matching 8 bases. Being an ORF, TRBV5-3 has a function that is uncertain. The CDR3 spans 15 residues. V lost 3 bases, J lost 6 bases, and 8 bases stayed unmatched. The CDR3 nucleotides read TGTGCCAGAAGCTCGAGGACAGGGTCGGGAAACATTCAGTACTTC. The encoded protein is CARSSRTGSGNIQYF.

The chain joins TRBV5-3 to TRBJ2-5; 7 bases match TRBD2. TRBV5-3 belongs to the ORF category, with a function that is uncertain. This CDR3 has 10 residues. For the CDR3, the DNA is TGTGAGGGCCTAGCGGCGACCCAGTACTTC. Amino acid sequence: CEGLAATQYF.

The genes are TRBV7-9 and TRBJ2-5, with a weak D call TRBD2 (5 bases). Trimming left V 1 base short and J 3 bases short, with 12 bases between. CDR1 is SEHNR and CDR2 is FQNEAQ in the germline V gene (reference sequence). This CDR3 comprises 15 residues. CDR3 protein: CASSLDGLAKETQYF. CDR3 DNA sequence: TGTGCCAGCAGCTTAGATGGACTGGCAAAAGAGACCCAGTACTTC.

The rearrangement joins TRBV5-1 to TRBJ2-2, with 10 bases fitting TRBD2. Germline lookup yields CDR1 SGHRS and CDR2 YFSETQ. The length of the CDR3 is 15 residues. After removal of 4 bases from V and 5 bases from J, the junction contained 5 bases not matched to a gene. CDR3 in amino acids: CASSPPGLATGELFF. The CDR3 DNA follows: TGCGCCAGCAGCCCTCCGGGACTAGCGACCGGGGAGCTGTTTTTT.

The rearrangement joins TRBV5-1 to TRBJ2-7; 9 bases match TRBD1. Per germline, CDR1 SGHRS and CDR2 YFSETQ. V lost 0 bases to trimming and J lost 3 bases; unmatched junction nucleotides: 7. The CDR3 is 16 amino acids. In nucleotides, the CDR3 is TGCGCCAGCAGCTTGGACCCCACAGGGGGCGGCTACGAGCAGTACTTC. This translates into CASSLDPTGGGYEQYF.

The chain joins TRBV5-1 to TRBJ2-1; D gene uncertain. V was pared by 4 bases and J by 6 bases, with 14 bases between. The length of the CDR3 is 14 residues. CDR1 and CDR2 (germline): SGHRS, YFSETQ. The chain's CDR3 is CASSIDSDGNEQFF. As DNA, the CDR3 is TGCGCCAGCAGCATCGATTCGGACGGCAATGAGCAGTTCTTC.

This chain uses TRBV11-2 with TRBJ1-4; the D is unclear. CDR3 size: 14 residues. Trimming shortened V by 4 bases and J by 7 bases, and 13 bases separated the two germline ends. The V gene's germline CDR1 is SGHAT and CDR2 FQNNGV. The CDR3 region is CASSSLRGGEKLFF. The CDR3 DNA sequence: TGTGCCAGCAGCTCACTTCGGGGTGGTGAAAAACTGTTTTTT.